This T cell receptor (beta chain) was obtained from a study of cytomegalovirus exposure and HLA in healthy donors. A note on this clone: Its antigen is not identified.

Researchers ran the PCR with 60 Vbeta and 13 Jbeta primers. Only in-frame clones appear in the TCRdb table, and some are missing; sequencing was by immunoSEQ multiplex PCR. Of approximately 190,000 clones listed, over 70% are singletons. Findings of the study overall: Being productive about 87% or about 30% of the time was typical of most TCR beta V segments in an earlier analysis. Most subjects had HLA-A and HLA-B alleles reportedly predicted accurately by TCR beta sequences.

V was pared by 6 bases and J by 5 bases, with 17 bases between. This CDR3 region has 15 residues. Germline V lookup: CDR1 ENHRY, CDR2 SYGVKD. The clonotype was recovered from a man aged 45 to 65 in good health and CMV-seronegative. Sequencing was performed on PBMCs. The chain recombines TRBV10-3 with TRBJ1-5; D possibly corresponds to TRBD1 (6 bases). CDR3 loop: CAIRGDQGMDQPQHF. The CDR3 DNA sequence: TGTGCCATCAGGGGGGACCAGGGGATGGATCAGCCCCAGCATTTT.